This is a list of T cell receptor beta chains from one sample in a study of blood T cells in healthy people across ages. MiXCR, applied by TCRdb to the 5' RACE reads, yields one record per CDR3 protein. The table includes fewer than 900,000 distinct CDR3 sequences, 35% to 40% detected once. Sequencing was done on a sample of blood. These receptors originate from a man aged 18 to 29 in good health. Both conserved end residues are part of each CDR3. A D gene is named only where the DNA matches it firmly.

cdr3_length: 16; v_call: TRBV18; j_call: TRBJ2-7; d_call: TRBD1; cdr3_aa: CASSRNPGQRSYEQYF
cdr3_length: 13; v_call: TRBV7-9; j_call: TRBJ1-2; d_call: TRBD1; cdr3_aa: CASRDTGAYGYTF
cdr3_length: 15; v_call: TRBV4-1; j_call: TRBJ1-2; d_call: TRBD1; cdr3_aa: CASSQVSGGVYGYTF
cdr3_length: 18; v_call: TRBV4-2; j_call: TRBJ2-5; d_call: TRBD2; cdr3_aa: CASSQDPQRGRSYNEQYF
cdr3_length: 15; v_call: TRBV12-5; j_call: TRBJ2-7; d_call: -; cdr3_aa: CASGKSAGSSYEQYF
cdr3_length: 15; v_call: TRBV3-1; j_call: TRBJ1-1; d_call: TRBD1; cdr3_aa: CASSQGEGAYTEAFF
cdr3_length: 12; v_call: TRBV6-6; j_call: TRBJ2-3; d_call: -; cdr3_aa: CAISYSTDTQYF
cdr3_length: 16; v_call: TRBV12-3/TRBV12-4; j_call: TRBJ2-1; d_call: TRBD2; cdr3_aa: CASRPSGGSSYNEQFF
cdr3_length: 16; v_call: TRBV30; j_call: TRBJ2-3; d_call: -; cdr3_aa: CAWRGWDLPGTDTQYF
cdr3_length: 17; v_call: TRBV9; j_call: TRBJ2-1; d_call: -; cdr3_aa: CASSPTVYGGTYNEQFF
cdr3_length: 13; v_call: TRBV4-3; j_call: TRBJ1-2; d_call: -; cdr3_aa: CANSQASGYGYTF
cdr3_length: 18; v_call: TRBV2; j_call: TRBJ2-5; d_call: TRBD2; cdr3_aa: CASSGSLGLAGLQETQYF
cdr3_length: 17; v_call: TRBV15; j_call: TRBJ2-1; d_call: TRBD1; cdr3_aa: CATSRDLRDRADNEQFF
cdr3_length: 15; v_call: TRBV6-2/TRBV6-3; j_call: TRBJ1-1; d_call: -; cdr3_aa: CASSPLTGWSTEAFF
cdr3_length: 16; v_call: TRBV6-5; j_call: TRBJ2-1; d_call: -; cdr3_aa: CASSYSRESSYNEQFF
cdr3_length: 14; v_call: TRBV12-5; j_call: TRBJ2-1; d_call: -; cdr3_aa: CASGLGQINNEQFF
cdr3_length: 16; v_call: TRBV5-1; j_call: TRBJ1-4; d_call: TRBD1; cdr3_aa: CASSLGGQGQNEKLFF
cdr3_length: 13; v_call: TRBV5-6; j_call: TRBJ1-1; d_call: -; cdr3_aa: CASSADIHTEAFF
cdr3_length: 16; v_call: TRBV3-1; j_call: TRBJ2-3; d_call: -; cdr3_aa: CASSQGTNRHTDTQYF
cdr3_length: 16; v_call: TRBV10-3; j_call: TRBJ2-3; d_call: TRBD2; cdr3_aa: CAISGLAGGRGDTQYF
cdr3_length: 14; v_call: TRBV9; j_call: TRBJ1-6; d_call: TRBD1; cdr3_aa: CASSEGQGDSPLHF
cdr3_length: 19; v_call: TRBV6-2/TRBV6-3; j_call: TRBJ1-5; d_call: -; cdr3_aa: CASSYHRDGRYGRAQPQHF
cdr3_length: 13; v_call: TRBV29-1; j_call: TRBJ1-4; d_call: TRBD1; cdr3_aa: CSAGTATNEKLFF
cdr3_length: 14; v_call: TRBV29-1; j_call: TRBJ1-2; d_call: -; cdr3_aa: CSVERLPGNYGYTF
cdr3_length: 16; v_call: TRBV7-2; j_call: -; d_call: -; cdr3_aa: CASSPGQRSSYNEQYF
cdr3_length: 17; v_call: TRBV5-1; j_call: TRBJ1-1; d_call: -; cdr3_aa: CASSSGVSAYEGTEAFF
cdr3_length: 18; v_call: TRBV4-3; j_call: TRBJ2-7; d_call: TRBD1; cdr3_aa: CASSQHTTGQGLNYEQYF
cdr3_length: 15; v_call: TRBV12-3/TRBV12-4; j_call: TRBJ2-5; d_call: TRBD2; cdr3_aa: CASSLQRGSQETQYF
cdr3_length: 11; v_call: TRBV15; j_call: TRBJ2-1; d_call: -; cdr3_aa: CATSSRTVKFF
cdr3_length: 14; v_call: TRBV20-1; j_call: TRBJ1-6; d_call: -; cdr3_aa: CSAQQNTGNSPLHF
cdr3_length: 12; v_call: TRBV3-1; j_call: TRBJ1-2; d_call: -; cdr3_aa: CACSQQGSGYTF
cdr3_length: 14; v_call: TRBV5-1; j_call: TRBJ1-2; d_call: -; cdr3_aa: CASSLVEGTYGYTF
cdr3_length: 12; v_call: TRBV20-1; j_call: TRBJ2-1; d_call: -; cdr3_aa: CSASLQTNEQFF
cdr3_length: 13; v_call: TRBV14; j_call: TRBJ1-2; d_call: TRBD1; cdr3_aa: CASSNRDSYGYTF
cdr3_length: 14; v_call: TRBV5-6; j_call: TRBJ1-2; d_call: TRBD1; cdr3_aa: CASSRTGGADGYTF
cdr3_length: 13; v_call: TRBV7-6; j_call: TRBJ1-6; d_call: TRBD1; cdr3_aa: CASKQGYNSPLHF
cdr3_length: 15; v_call: TRBV18; j_call: TRBJ1-6; d_call: TRBD1; cdr3_aa: CASSPTGQDNSPLHF
cdr3_length: 14; v_call: TRBV4-3; j_call: TRBJ1-1; d_call: -; cdr3_aa: CASSQGQALTEAFF
cdr3_length: 15; v_call: TRBV20-1; j_call: TRBJ2-3; d_call: -; cdr3_aa: CSARPRGGPGDTQYF
cdr3_length: 16; v_call: TRBV4-3; j_call: TRBJ1-5; d_call: -; cdr3_aa: CASSQDLRQGKQPQHF
cdr3_length: 14; v_call: TRBV20-1; j_call: TRBJ1-1; d_call: -; cdr3_aa: CSAWAGGPGTEAFF
cdr3_length: 14; v_call: TRBV4-1; j_call: TRBJ1-1; d_call: -; cdr3_aa: CASSYIGRRTEAFF
cdr3_length: 14; v_call: TRBV20-1; j_call: TRBJ2-3; d_call: -; cdr3_aa: CSARLTARTDTQYF
cdr3_length: 16; v_call: TRBV28; j_call: TRBJ2-1; d_call: TRBD2; cdr3_aa: CASSLSASGGGREQFF
cdr3_length: 14; v_call: TRBV20-1; j_call: TRBJ2-7; d_call: -; cdr3_aa: CSAMSRAYQYEQYF
cdr3_length: 16; v_call: TRBV29-1; j_call: TRBJ1-1; d_call: TRBD1; cdr3_aa: CSVEGGQGAWDTEAFF
cdr3_length: 18; v_call: TRBV7-2; j_call: TRBJ2-2; d_call: -; cdr3_aa: CASSLDLLGNANTGELFF
cdr3_length: 14; v_call: TRBV12-3/TRBV12-4; j_call: TRBJ2-1; d_call: -; cdr3_aa: CASKKPTGVHEQFF
cdr3_length: 12; v_call: TRBV5-1; j_call: TRBJ2-1; d_call: TRBD2; cdr3_aa: CASSWASGDKFF
cdr3_length: 12; v_call: TRBV7-2; j_call: TRBJ2-1; d_call: -; cdr3_aa: CASTEGGNEQFF
cdr3_length: 13; v_call: TRBV12-3/TRBV12-4; j_call: TRBJ1-2; d_call: TRBD1; cdr3_aa: CASSQQGARGYTF
cdr3_length: 14; v_call: TRBV27; j_call: TRBJ2-1; d_call: -; cdr3_aa: CASSYQQGPHEQFF
cdr3_length: 14; v_call: TRBV12-3/TRBV12-4; j_call: TRBJ2-5; d_call: TRBD2; cdr3_aa: CANSTSGGRETQYF
cdr3_length: 16; v_call: TRBV3-1; j_call: TRBJ1-1; d_call: TRBD1; cdr3_aa: CASSYGQGTRGTEAFF
cdr3_length: 16; v_call: TRBV5-1; j_call: TRBJ1-2; d_call: TRBD1; cdr3_aa: CAGSSTGGAVVYGYTF
cdr3_length: 13; v_call: TRBV6-6; j_call: TRBJ2-7; d_call: TRBD1; cdr3_aa: CASMGQGARWQYF
cdr3_length: 16; v_call: TRBV27; j_call: TRBJ1-2; d_call: TRBD1; cdr3_aa: CASSLSRTGGYYGYTF
cdr3_length: 16; v_call: TRBV7-2; j_call: TRBJ2-3; d_call: -; cdr3_aa: CASSSGYSRGPDTQYF
cdr3_length: 15; v_call: TRBV7-9; j_call: TRBJ1-3; d_call: -; cdr3_aa: CASSYRTARGNTIYF
cdr3_length: 15; v_call: TRBV7-2; j_call: TRBJ1-2; d_call: -; cdr3_aa: CASSFAAGTNDGYTF